The 25 T cell receptor beta chains in this list originate from one sample, sequenced in a study of identical twins' blood T cells. TCRdb analysed the 5' RACE reads with MiXCR anew, one entry per CDR3 protein. This table has roughly 380,000 distinct CDR3 sequences, approximately 30% appearing once. The sample was PBMCs. The receptors were sampled from a woman aged 18-49 years in good health.

This clonotype appeared a few times. The chain joins TRBV25-1 to TRBJ1-1; 8 bases fit TRBD1. CDR1 MGHDK and CDR2 SYGVNS come from the germline V gene. J gave up 6 bases and V 6 bases, and 9 bases lay outside the gene matches. The CDR3 covers 14 residues. For the CDR3, the DNA is TGTGCCAGCAGGAGAGGACAGGGTTGGGCTGAAGCTTTCTTT. It yields the protein CASRRGQGWAEAFF.

This clonotype was seen a single time. An end of the junction differs from the germline gene, which may be a read error. The gene calls are TRBV2 and TRBJ1-1; 9 nucleotides align to TRBD1. The germline V gene encodes CDR1 SNHLY and CDR2 FYNNEI. The CDR3 is 14 residues long. The CDR3 nucleotides are TGTGACAGCAGTGCGACAGGGGGGGACACTGAAGCTTTCTTT. This gives the protein CDSSATGGDTEAFF.

This clonotype was observed at least ten times. The rearrangement links TRBV5-1 to TRBJ1-1; D not certain. CDR1 SGHRS and CDR2 YFSETQ come from the germline V gene. V dropped 0 bases and J dropped 2 bases, with 5 bases sitting between them. This CDR3 contains 13 residues. DNA of the CDR3: TGCGCCAGCAGCTTGGGGATAAACACTGAAGCTTTCTTT. The encoded protein is CASSLGINTEAFF.

The chain couples TRBV20-1 to TRBJ2-7, with TRBD2 matching 7 bases. Losses at the gene ends were 7 bases for V and 10 bases for J; bases not matched to a gene: 10. Germline V lookup: CDR1 DFQATT, CDR2 SNEGSKA (reference sequence). The length of the CDR3 is 11 residues. The chain's CDR3 is CSVPGSGIQYF. CDR3 DNA: TGCAGTGTTCCCGGGAGCGGGATTCAGTACTTC.

The rearrangement links TRBV5-5 to TRBJ1-2; tentatively, D is TRBD1 (6 bases). The CDR3 consists of 14 residues. Trimming shortened V by 0 bases and J by 5 bases, and 11 bases separated the two germline ends. Germline CDR1 and CDR2: SGHKS and YYEKEE (reference sequence). The CDR3 region has the DNA TGTGCCAGCAGCTTGGGGTCAGGGGCGTATGGCTACACCTTC. Its protein is CASSLGSGAYGYTF.

Note on this clonotype: The junction does not match germline at one end; this may be a read error. The J gene is TRBJ1-2, the V gene TRBV4-3; no clear D. The CDR3 extends over 15 amino acids. CDR1 is LGHNA and CDR2 is YSLEER in the germline V gene. The CDR3 DNA is TGCGCCAACAGCCAAGATGGGGTTAAACAGAAAAGCTACACCTTC. This gives the protein CANSQDGVKQKSYTF.

A few counts support this clonotype. The rearrangement joins TRBV3-1 to TRBJ1-3; perhaps TRBD1 as D (6 bases). CDR1 and CDR2 (germline): LGHDT, YNNKEL (reference sequence). The CDR3 spans 14 residues. The germline V and J ends were trimmed by 2 bases and 2 bases, with 7 bases remaining between them. In DNA, the CDR3 is TGTGCCAGCAGCCAAAACAGGGCTGGAAACACCATATATTTT. Encoded protein: CASSQNRAGNTIYF. Drawing the rest from reference TRBV3-1 and TRBJ1-3, the complete variable domain is DTAVSQTPKYLVTQMGNDKSIKCEQNLGHDTMYWYKQDSKKFLKIMFSYNNKELIINETVPNRFSPKSPDKAHLNLHINSLELGDSAVYFCASSQNRAGNTIYFGEGSWLTVV.

The J gene is TRBJ1-5, the V gene TRBV2, with 7 bases aligning to TRBD1. Germline loops: CDR1 SNHLY, CDR2 FYNNEI. Trimming cost V 5 bases and J 4 bases; bases outside gene matches: 8. CDR3 length equals 15 residues. CDR3 bases: TGTGCCAGCAGTCTACGGGACAGCCTAAATCAGCCCCAGCATTTT. It specifies CASSLRDSLNQPQHF.

V gene TRBV12-3 or TRBV12-4 combines with J gene TRBJ1-5, with D possibly TRBD1 on 5 matching bases. The CDR3 length is 13 residues. The V gene lost 7 bases and the J gene lost 6 bases, with 13 bases spanning the gap. CDR3 in DNA: TGTGCCAGCAAATCAGGGACCGGTCAGCCCCAGCATTTT. Protein product: CASKSGTGQPQHF.

The V and J genes are TRBV7-9 and TRBJ2-3; D may be TRBD1 (5 bases). The CDR3 length is 12 residues. Germline V gives CDR1 SEHNR, CDR2 FQNEAQ (reference sequence). For the CDR3, the DNA is TGTGCGACTCAGGGTACCATGTATACGCAGTATTTT. Translated: CATQGTMYTQYF.

This clonotype has just a few counts. The V call is TRBV20-1, the J call TRBJ1-1, with D unclear. Trimming left V 4 bases short and J 5 bases short, with 14 bases between. CDR3 length: 13 residues. CDR1 and CDR2 (germline): DFQATT, SNEGSKA (reference sequence). This CDR3 reads CSAILGSRTEAFF. DNA of the CDR3: TGCAGTGCTATATTAGGTAGCCGAACTGAAGCTTTCTTT.

The gene calls are TRBV7-9 and TRBJ1-4; perhaps TRBD1 as D (6 bases). The ends were cut back, 5 bases at V and 5 bases at J, with 12 bases in the middle. This CDR3 is built from 14 residues. Germline V gives CDR1 SEHNR, CDR2 FQNEAQ (reference sequence). Here the CDR3 DNA reads TGTGCCAGCAGCCCCGGACAGATGAATGAAAAACTGTTTTTT. Its translation is CASSPGQMNEKLFF. The full variable domain, its missing parts supplied by reference TRBV7-9 and TRBJ1-4, is DTGVSQNPRHKITKRGQNVTFRCDPISEHNRLYWYRQTLGQGPEFLTYFQNEAQLEKSRLLSDRFSAERPKGSFSTLEIQRTEQGDSAMYLCASSPGQMNEKLFFGSGTQLSVL.

This clonotype came up a few times. The chain couples TRBV20-1 to TRBJ1-1; TRBD1 might be the D (6 bases). Deletions cut 7 bases from V and 4 bases from J, with 10 bases between. Germline V CDR1 and CDR2: DFQATT, SNEGSKA (reference sequence). The CDR3 is made up of 11 amino acids. The CDR3: CSVKGGTEAFF. As DNA, the CDR3 is TGCAGTGTGAAGGGGGGCACTGAAGCTTTCTTT.

Concerning this clonotype: A much bigger clone sits one base away, suggesting this may be a read error. The chain joins TRBV6-6 to TRBJ2-7; 8 bases map to TRBD2. Germline V gene sequence: CDR1 MNHNY, CDR2 SVGAGI (reference sequence). The CDR3 is 14 amino acids. CDR3 amino acids: CASSYLSGVYKQYF. The CDR3 nucleotides are TGTGCCAGCAGTTACCTTAGCGGGGTCTACAAGCAGTACTTC.

This clonotype has a handful of counts. CDR3 sequence: CSVIKSFSGSEQFF. CDR3 nucleotide sequence: TGCAGCGTTATCAAATCCTTCTCAGGGTCCGAGCAGTTCTTC. V is TRBV29-1 and J is TRBJ2-1, with D possibly matching TRBD1 (5 bases). There are 14 residues in the CDR3. CDR1 SQVTM and CDR2 ANQGSEA come from the germline V gene. V lost 5 bases and J 10 bases, leaving 21 bases between the germline ends.

This clonotype came up a few times. The chain uses TRBV6-5 and TRBJ1-3; no firm D call. Germline values: CDR1 MNHEY, CDR2 SVGAGI. V lost 7 bases, J lost 0 bases, and 13 bases lay in between. The CDR3 sequence is 15 residues long. This chain's CDR3 is CASIDAGYSGNTIYF. The CDR3 DNA follows: TGTGCCAGCATCGATGCCGGGTACTCTGGAAACACCATATATTTT.

V and J are TRBV20-1 and TRBJ2-3; the D gene could be TRBD1 or TRBD2 (6 bases each). Trimming pared 5 bases from V and 7 bases from J, leaving 13 bases between. Germline V gene lookup returns CDR1 DFQATT and CDR2 SNEGSKA (reference sequence). CDR3 length: 12 amino acids. CDR3 nucleotides: TGCAGTGCTGCCGGGGGCCATTATACGCAGTATTTT. Residues: CSAAGGHYTQYF.

The V call is TRBV12-3 or TRBV12-4, the J call TRBJ1-5; no clear D. This CDR3 is built from 13 residues. Trimming pared 3 bases from V and 7 bases from J, leaving 10 bases between. The chain's CDR3 is CASSFRPDQPQHF. The CDR3 DNA is TGTGCCAGCAGTTTTCGTCCGGACCAGCCCCAGCATTTT.

About this clonotype: An end of the junction does not agree with germline; a read error may underlie this. The chain is built from TRBV19 and TRBJ2-3; D possibly corresponds to TRBD1 (6 bases). Germline V lookup: CDR1 LNHDA, CDR2 SQIVND (reference sequence). CDR3 length: 15 residues. The CDR3 reads CASKQGQGFGDTKYF. The CDR3 DNA is TGTGCCAGTAAGCAGGGACAAGGGTTCGGTGATACGAAGTATTTT.

DNA of the CDR3: TGCAGTGCTAGAGGACTCGATCCCTACGAGCAGTACTTC. It is translated as CSARGLDPYEQYF. V is TRBV20-1 and J is TRBJ2-7, with D uncertain. V was trimmed by 1 base and J by 2 bases, leaving 9 bases between them. CDR1 DFQATT and CDR2 SNEGSKA come from the germline V gene (reference sequence). The CDR3 extends over 13 amino acids.

V usage is TRBV18 and J usage is TRBJ2-7; 8 bases map to TRBD1. V lost 4 bases to trimming and J lost 5 bases; unmatched junction nucleotides: 7. The CDR3 runs 14 residues. Germline CDR1 and CDR2: KGHSH and LQKENI. The CDR3 reads CASSQDRGWNEQYF. The CDR3 DNA is TGTGCCAGCTCACAAGACAGGGGTTGGAACGAGCAGTACTTC.

Regarding this clonotype: A much larger clone sits a single nucleotide away, making a read error possible. The chain couples TRBV12-3 or TRBV12-4 to TRBJ1-1; D gene ambiguous. The CDR3 spans 15 residues. The V end was cut by 3 bases, the J end by 2 bases, with 13 bases between. The CDR3 DNA follows: TGTGCCAGCAGTTTCACCCGGGGAGCAAACACTGAAGCTTTCTTT. It yields the protein CASSFTRGANTEAFF.

This clonotype was counted a few times. Here the CDR3 DNA reads TGTGCCATCAGTGAGTCTGGGGGGCTTAACTATGGCTACACCTTC. It encodes CAISESGGLNYGYTF. V usage is TRBV10-3 and J usage is TRBJ1-2; tentative D call: TRBD1 (6 bases). Germline CDR1 ENHRY, CDR2 SYGVKD. Trimming removed 0 bases from V and 1 base from J, with 9 bases in between. This CDR3 comprises 15 residues.

This chain connects TRBV20-1 to TRBJ2-1, with D unclear. In germline, CDR1 is DFQATT, CDR2 SNEGSKA (reference sequence). The CDR3 sequence is 14 residues long. The V end lost 3 bases, the J end lost 6 bases, and 15 bases lay between the germline ends. The CDR3: CSARAEQYLNEQFF. CDR3 sequence (DNA): TGCAGTGCTAGGGCGGAGCAATACCTCAATGAGCAGTTCTTC.

This clonotype has more than one count but fewer than ten. The V call is TRBV6-2 or TRBV6-3, the J call TRBJ2-7; TRBD2 aligns across 11 bases. Looked up from germline, CDR1 is MNHEY and CDR2 is SVGEGT. V lost 2 bases and J lost 2; bases outside the gene matches: 5. The CDR3 is 16 residues long. For the CDR3, the DNA is TGTGCCAGCAGTTACGGGACTAGCGGAAATACCTACGAGCAGTACTTC. Its protein is CASSYGTSGNTYEQYF.